This T cell receptor (beta chain) was identified during a study of CD8+CD57+ T cells in acquired aplastic anemia. V was cut by 0 bases and J by 2 bases, with 17 bases left in between. The CDR3 extends over 17 amino acids. CDR1 is SGHTS, CDR2 YDEGEE, per germline. CDR3 and TCR beta VDJ profiling relied on a genomic DNA template. TCRdb used MiXCR to reprocess the reads, holding one entry per CDR3 protein. The table includes 200,000 to 250,000 distinct CDR3 sequences, approximately 35% detected once. Sequenced sample: sorted CD4+, CD8+, or CD8+CD57+ T cells (not recorded which) from PBMCs. The sequence was collected from a human donor in good health, serving as a control. The chain links TRBV5-8 to TRBJ2-5, with no clear D. CDR3 in DNA: TGTGCCAGCAGCTTGGCCCGTATGGCAGTAAAACAAGAGACCCAGTACTTC. This gives the protein CASSLARMAVKQETQYF.